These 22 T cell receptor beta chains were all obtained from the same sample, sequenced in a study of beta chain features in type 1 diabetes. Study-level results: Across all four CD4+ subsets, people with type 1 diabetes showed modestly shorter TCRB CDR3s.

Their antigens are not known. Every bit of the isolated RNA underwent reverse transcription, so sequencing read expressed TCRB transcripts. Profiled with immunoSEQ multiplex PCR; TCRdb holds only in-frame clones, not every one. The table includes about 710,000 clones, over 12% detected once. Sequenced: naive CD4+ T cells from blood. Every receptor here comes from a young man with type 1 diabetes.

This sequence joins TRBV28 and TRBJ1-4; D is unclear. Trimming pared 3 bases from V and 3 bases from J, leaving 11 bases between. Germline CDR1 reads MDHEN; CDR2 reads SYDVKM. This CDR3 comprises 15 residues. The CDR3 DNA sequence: TGTGCCAGCAGTTTCCCCTCGATGGCTAATGAAAAACTGTTTTTT. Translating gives CASSFPSMANEKLFF.

CDR3 residues: CASSFWSTEAFF. The CDR3 DNA sequence: TGTGCCAGCAGCTTTTGGAGTACTGAAGCTTTCTTT. The chain joins TRBV7-2 to TRBJ1-1, with D unclear. V was trimmed by 3 bases and J by 5 bases, leaving 7 bases between them. Looked up from germline, CDR1 is SGHTA and CDR2 is FQGNSA. This CDR3 contains 12 residues. The full variable domain, its missing parts supplied by reference TRBV7-2 and TRBJ1-1, is GAGVSQSPSNKVTEKGKDVELRCDPISGHTALYWYRQSLGQGLEFLIYFQGNSAPDKSGLPSDRFSAERTGGSVSTLTIQRTQQEDSAVYLCASSFWSTEAFFGQGTRLTVV.

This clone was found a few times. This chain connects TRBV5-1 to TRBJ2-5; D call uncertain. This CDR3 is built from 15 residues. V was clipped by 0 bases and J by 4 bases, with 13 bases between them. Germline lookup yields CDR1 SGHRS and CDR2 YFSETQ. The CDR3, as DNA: TGCGCCAGCAGCTTGGATAGTCAGGTTGTAGAGACCCAGTACTTC. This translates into CASSLDSQVVETQYF. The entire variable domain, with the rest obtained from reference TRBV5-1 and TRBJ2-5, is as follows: KAGVTQTPRYLIKTRGQQVTLSCSPISGHRSVSWYQQTPGQGLQFLFEYFSETQRNKGNFPGRFSGRQFSNSRSEMNVSTLELGDSALYLCASSLDSQVVETQYFGPGTRLLVL.

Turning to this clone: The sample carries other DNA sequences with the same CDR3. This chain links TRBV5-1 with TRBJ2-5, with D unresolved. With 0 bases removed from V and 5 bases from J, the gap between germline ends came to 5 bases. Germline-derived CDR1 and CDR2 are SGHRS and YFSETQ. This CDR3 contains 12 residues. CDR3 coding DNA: TGCGCCAGCAGCTTGGCAGAGGAGACCCAGTACTTC. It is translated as CASSLAEETQYF.

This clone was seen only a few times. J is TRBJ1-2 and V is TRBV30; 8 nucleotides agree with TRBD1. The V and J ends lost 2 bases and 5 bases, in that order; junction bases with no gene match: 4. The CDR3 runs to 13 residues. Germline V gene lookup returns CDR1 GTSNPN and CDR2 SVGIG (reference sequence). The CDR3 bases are TGTGCCTGGAGTAGGGACAGGCTATATGGCTACACCTTC. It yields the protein CAWSRDRLYGYTF.

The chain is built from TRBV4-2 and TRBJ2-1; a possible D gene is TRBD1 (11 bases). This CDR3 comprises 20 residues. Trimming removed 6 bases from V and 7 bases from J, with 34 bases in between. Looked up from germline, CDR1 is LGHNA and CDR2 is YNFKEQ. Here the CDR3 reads CASRPYGQGAASGRKNEQFF. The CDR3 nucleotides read TGTGCCAGCAGGCCTTACGGACAGGGGGCGGCTAGCGGGAGAAAGAATGAGCAGTTCTTC.

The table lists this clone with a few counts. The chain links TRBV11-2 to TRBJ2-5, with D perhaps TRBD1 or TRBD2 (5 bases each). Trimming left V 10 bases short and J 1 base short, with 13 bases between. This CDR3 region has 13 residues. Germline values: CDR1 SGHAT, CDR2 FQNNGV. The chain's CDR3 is CATTRGLQETQYF. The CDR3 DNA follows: TGTGCCACCACACGGGGCCTCCAAGAGACCCAGTACTTC.

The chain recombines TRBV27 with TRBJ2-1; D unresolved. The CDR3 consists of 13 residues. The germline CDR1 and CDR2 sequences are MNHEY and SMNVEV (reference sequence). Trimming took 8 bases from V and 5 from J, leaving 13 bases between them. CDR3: CASSWPGDNEQFF. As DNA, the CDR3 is TGTGCCAGCTCCTGGCCAGGAGACAATGAGCAGTTCTTC.

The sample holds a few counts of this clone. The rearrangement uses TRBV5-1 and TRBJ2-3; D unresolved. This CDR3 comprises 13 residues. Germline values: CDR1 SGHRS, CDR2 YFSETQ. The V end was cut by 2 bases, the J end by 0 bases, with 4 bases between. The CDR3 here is CASSFSSTDTQYF. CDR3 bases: TGCGCCAGCAGCTTCTCTAGCACAGATACGCAGTATTTT.

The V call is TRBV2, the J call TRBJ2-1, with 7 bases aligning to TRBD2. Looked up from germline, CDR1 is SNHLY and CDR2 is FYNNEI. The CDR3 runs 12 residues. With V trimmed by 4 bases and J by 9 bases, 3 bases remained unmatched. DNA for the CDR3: TGTGCCAGCAGTGGGGCTAGCGGTGAGCAGTTCTTC. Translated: CASSGASGEQFF.

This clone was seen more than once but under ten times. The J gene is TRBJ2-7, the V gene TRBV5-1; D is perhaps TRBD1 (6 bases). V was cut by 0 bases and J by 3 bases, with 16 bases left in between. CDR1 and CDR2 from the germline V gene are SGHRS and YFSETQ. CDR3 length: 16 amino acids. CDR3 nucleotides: TGCGCCAGCAGCTTGGACAGGGCCCTACGTCACTACGAGCAGTACTTC. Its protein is CASSLDRALRHYEQYF. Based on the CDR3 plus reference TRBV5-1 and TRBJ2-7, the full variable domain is KAGVTQTPRYLIKTRGQQVTLSCSPISGHRSVSWYQQTPGQGLQFLFEYFSETQRNKGNFPGRFSGRQFSNSRSEMNVSTLELGDSALYLCASSLDRALRHYEQYFGPGTRLTVT.

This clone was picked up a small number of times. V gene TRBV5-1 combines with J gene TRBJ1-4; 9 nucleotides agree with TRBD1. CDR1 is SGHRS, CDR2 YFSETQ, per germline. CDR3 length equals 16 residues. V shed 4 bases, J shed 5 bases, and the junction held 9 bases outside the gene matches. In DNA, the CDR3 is TGCGCCAGCAGCCTCATGGGACAGGGAGGAAATGAAAAACTGTTTTTT. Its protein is CASSLMGQGGNEKLFF.

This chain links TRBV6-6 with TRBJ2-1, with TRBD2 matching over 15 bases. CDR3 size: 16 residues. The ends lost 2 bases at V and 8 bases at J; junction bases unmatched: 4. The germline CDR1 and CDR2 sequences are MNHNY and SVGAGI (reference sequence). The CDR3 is CASSYRGLAGGDEQFF. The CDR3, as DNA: TGTGCCAGCAGTTACCGCGGACTAGCGGGAGGGGATGAGCAGTTCTTC.

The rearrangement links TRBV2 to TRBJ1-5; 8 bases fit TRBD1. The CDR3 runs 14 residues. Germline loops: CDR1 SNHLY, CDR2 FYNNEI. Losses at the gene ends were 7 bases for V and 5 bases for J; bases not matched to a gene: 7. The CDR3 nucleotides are TGTGCCAGCAATGGACAGGGTGGGGATCAGCCCCAGCATTTT. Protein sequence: CASNGQGGDQPQHF.

The CDR3 DNA follows: TGTGCCAGCAGTCCCGGGCCACAGGCTAATGAAAAACTGTTTTTT. Protein product: CASSPGPQANEKLFF. V usage is TRBV7-2 and J usage is TRBJ1-4; weak D call: TRBD1 (5 bases). The V gene's germline CDR1 is SGHTA and CDR2 FQGNSA. The CDR3 has 15 amino acids. Trimming left V 6 bases short and J 3 bases short, with 14 bases between.

The CDR3 protein is CSVETGYGNEQFF. In nucleotides, the CDR3 is TGCAGCGTTGAAACAGGCTACGGGAATGAGCAGTTCTTC. This chain connects TRBV29-1 to TRBJ2-1, with D possibly being TRBD1 (5 bases). CDR1 and CDR2 from the germline V gene are SQVTM and ANQGSEA. Trimming stripped 2 bases from V and 7 bases from J, with 12 bases between. The CDR3 is 13 amino acids.

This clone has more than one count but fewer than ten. In DNA form, the CDR3 reads TGTGCCAGCAGCCAAGCTGGTTGGGGACAGGGGGCCGGGGAGCTGTTTTTT. This encodes CASSQAGWGQGAGELFF. The V and J genes are TRBV4-2 and TRBJ2-2; 11 bases are a match to TRBD1. This CDR3 contains 17 residues. CDR1 and CDR2 (germline): LGHNA, YNFKEQ. The V gene end was trimmed by 1 base and the J gene end by 6 bases; junction bases not matched to a gene: 7.

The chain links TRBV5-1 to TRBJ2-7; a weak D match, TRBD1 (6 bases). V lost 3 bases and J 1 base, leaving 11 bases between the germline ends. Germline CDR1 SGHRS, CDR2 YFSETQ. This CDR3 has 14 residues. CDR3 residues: CASSSNRESYEQYF. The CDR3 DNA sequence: TGCGCCAGCAGCTCTAACAGGGAGTCCTACGAGCAGTACTTC. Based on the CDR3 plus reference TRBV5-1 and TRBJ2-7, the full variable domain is KAGVTQTPRYLIKTRGQQVTLSCSPISGHRSVSWYQQTPGQGLQFLFEYFSETQRNKGNFPGRFSGRQFSNSRSEMNVSTLELGDSALYLCASSSNRESYEQYFGPGTRLTVT.

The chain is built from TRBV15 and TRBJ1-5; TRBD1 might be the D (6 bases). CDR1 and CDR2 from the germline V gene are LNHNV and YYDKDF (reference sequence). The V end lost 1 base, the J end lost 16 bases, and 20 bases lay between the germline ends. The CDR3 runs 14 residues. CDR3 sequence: CATSRAPMDRFKHF. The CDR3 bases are TGTGCCACCAGCAGAGCTCCGATGGACAGATTCAAACATTTT. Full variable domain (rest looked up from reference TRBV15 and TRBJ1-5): DAMVIQNPRYQVTQFGKPVTLSCSQTLNHNVMYWYQQKSSQAPKLLFHYYDKDFNNEADTPDNFQSRRPNTSFCFLDIRSPGLGDTAMYLCATSRAPMDRFKHFGDGTRLSIL.

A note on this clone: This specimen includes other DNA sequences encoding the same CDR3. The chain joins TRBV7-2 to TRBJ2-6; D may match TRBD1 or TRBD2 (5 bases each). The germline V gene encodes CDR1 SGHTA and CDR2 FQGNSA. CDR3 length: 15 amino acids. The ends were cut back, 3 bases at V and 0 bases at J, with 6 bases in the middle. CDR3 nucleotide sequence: TGTGCCAGCAGCTTTGGGACCTCTGGGGCCAACGTCCTGACTTTC. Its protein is CASSFGTSGANVLTF.

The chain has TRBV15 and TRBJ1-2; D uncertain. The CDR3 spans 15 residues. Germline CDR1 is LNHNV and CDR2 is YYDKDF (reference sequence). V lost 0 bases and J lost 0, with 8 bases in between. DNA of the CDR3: TGTGCCACCAGCAGAGATCTGGGGTCTAACTATGGCTACACCTTC. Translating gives CATSRDLGSNYGYTF.

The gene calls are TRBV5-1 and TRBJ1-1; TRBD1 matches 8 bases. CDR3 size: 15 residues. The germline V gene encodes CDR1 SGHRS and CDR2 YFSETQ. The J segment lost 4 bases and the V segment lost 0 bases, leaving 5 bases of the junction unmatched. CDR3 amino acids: CASSLEDRGFTEAFF. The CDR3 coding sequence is TGCGCCAGCAGCTTGGAAGACAGGGGATTCACTGAAGCTTTCTTT. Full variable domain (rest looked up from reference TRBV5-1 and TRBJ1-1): KAGVTQTPRYLIKTRGQQVTLSCSPISGHRSVSWYQQTPGQGLQFLFEYFSETQRNKGNFPGRFSGRQFSNSRSEMNVSTLELGDSALYLCASSLEDRGFTEAFFGQGTRLTVV.